These 30 T cell receptor beta chains share one sample of origin, sequenced in a study of molecular identifiers for immune sequencing clone quantification. One entry per CDR3 protein results from TCRdb running MiXCR on the PCR reads. The table records about 640,000 distinct CDR3 sequences, roughly 21% of them present only once. The specimen sequenced was naive CD8+ T cells from blood, with Jurkat cell RNA spiked in. Subset given: FACS-sorted CD8+CD4-CCR7+CD45RA+ naive T cells. The receptors shown here come from a human donor in good health. Some libraries in this study had Jurkat cell RNA spiked in.

This clonotype was seen a handful of times. The chain links TRBV10-2 to TRBJ2-7; 8 bases are a match to TRBD1. V shed 2 bases and J 3 bases; nucleotides not matched to a gene: 6. CDR1 is WSHSY, CDR2 SAAADI, per germline. CDR3 length: 15 amino acids. CDR3 coding DNA: TGCGCCAGCAGTGAGCCTGGAGACAGGGGCTACGAGCAGTACTTC. This sequence encodes CASSEPGDRGYEQYF.

This clonotype has just a few counts. This rearrangement joins TRBV4-3 to TRBJ2-6; D not resolved. V was cut by 1 base and J by 0 bases, with 4 bases left in between. The CDR3 spans 15 residues. Germline V gene data show CDR1 as LGHNA and CDR2 as YSLEER. As DNA, the CDR3 is TGCGCCAGCAGCCAAGGCGGCTCTGGGGCCAACGTCCTGACTTTC. It encodes CASSQGGSGANVLTF.

At least ten counts were recorded for this clonotype. The V and J genes are TRBV10-3 and TRBJ2-7, with D unresolved. The CDR3 covers 14 residues. V lost 4 bases and J 2 bases, leaving 12 bases between the germline ends. From germline, CDR1 is ENHRY and CDR2 SYGVKD. The CDR3, as DNA: TGTGCCATCAGTGGAAGCATGAAGACCTACGAGCAGTACTTC. Its translation: CAISGSMKTYEQYF.

This clonotype was counted many times. This sequence joins TRBV6-5 and TRBJ1-1; tentative D call: TRBD1 (5 bases). Germline V lookup: CDR1 MNHEY, CDR2 SVGAGI. This CDR3 has 15 residues. V lost 5 bases and J lost 5, with 18 bases in between. The CDR3 DNA is TGTGCCAGCAGTAACTTCAAAGGGGCGGATACTGAAGCTTTCTTT. Translated, it gives CASSNFKGADTEAFF.

The chain uses TRBV6-5 and TRBJ2-7, with a tentative D call TRBD2 (6 bases). The CDR3 sequence is 14 residues long. In germline, CDR1 is MNHEY, CDR2 SVGAGI. Trimming took 8 bases from V and 3 from J, leaving 17 bases between them. CDR3 in amino acids: CASSPGVGDYEQYF. In DNA, the CDR3 is TGTGCCAGCTCCCCGGGGGTAGGGGACTACGAGCAGTACTTC.

The sample holds a few counts of this clonotype. The chain employs TRBV27 and TRBJ2-2, with unresolved D. The CDR3 totals 14 residues. V gave up 0 bases and J gave up 4 bases, with 6 bases separating them. Germline-derived CDR1 and CDR2 are MNHEY and SMNVEV (reference sequence). This CDR3 reads CASSLSRSTGELFF. The CDR3, as DNA: TGTGCCAGCAGTTTATCGCGCAGCACCGGGGAGCTGTTTTTT.

This clonotype was detected many times. This sequence joins TRBV19 and TRBJ1-5; D is uncertain. CDR1 and CDR2 (germline): LNHDA, SQIVND (reference sequence). There are 15 residues in the CDR3. With 4 bases removed from V and 3 bases from J, the gap between germline ends came to 13 bases. CDR3 sequence reads: CASSNLWEINQPQHF. The CDR3, as DNA: TGTGCCAGTAGTAATTTGTGGGAGATCAATCAGCCCCAGCATTTT.

With regard to this clonotype: A single base separates this from a much larger clone, so it may be a read error. CDR3 sequence: CGSSDTTRHWNSPLHF. Here the CDR3 DNA reads TGTGGCAGCAGTGACACGACAAGACATTGGAATTCACCCCTCCACTTT. The chain joins TRBV6-1 to TRBJ1-6; no firm D call. This CDR3 is 16 amino acids long. Germline V lookup: CDR1 MNHNS, CDR2 SASEGT.

Concerning this clonotype: A read error may be the cause here, since a much bigger clone is one base away. The CDR3 protein is CASSPRTSGETQYF. The DNA of the CDR3 is TGTGCCAGCAGCCCGCGGACTAGCGGCGAGACCCAGTACTTC. This sequence joins TRBV13 and TRBJ2-5, with 10 bases that match TRBD2. The CDR3 spans 14 residues. CDR1 is PRHDT and CDR2 is FYEKMQ in the germline V gene (reference sequence). The J segment lost 5 bases and the V segment lost 5 bases, leaving 5 bases of the junction unmatched.

This clonotype was seen a few times. V and J are TRBV6-5 and TRBJ2-5, with D tentatively TRBD2 (5 bases). This CDR3 contains 12 residues. The ends were cut back, 8 bases at V and 3 bases at J, with 10 bases in the middle. Per germline, CDR1 MNHEY and CDR2 SVGAGI. CDR3 residues: CASGPGKETQYF. Written as DNA, the CDR3 is TGTGCCAGCGGACCCGGGAAAGAGACCCAGTACTTC.

A few counts support this clonotype. The rearrangement joins TRBV28 to TRBJ2-7; TRBD1 agrees at 9 bases. This CDR3 spans 15 amino acids. The germline V gene encodes CDR1 MDHEN and CDR2 SYDVKM. With V trimmed by 1 base and J by 9 bases, 10 bases remained unmatched. CDR3 region: CASSLLRTGAGGQYF. The CDR3 bases are TGTGCCAGCAGTTTATTGAGGACAGGGGCTGGTGGGCAGTACTTC.

This clonotype was counted many times. This chain joins TRBV13 and TRBJ1-1, with TRBD1 as a possible D gene (6 bases). This CDR3 has 14 amino acids. Looked up from germline, CDR1 is PRHDT and CDR2 is FYEKMQ (reference sequence). Trimming cost V 3 bases and J 5 bases, with 13 bases left between them. CDR3 loop: CASSFITGNTEAFF. CDR3 nucleotide sequence: TGTGCCAGCAGCTTCATCACAGGGAATACTGAAGCTTTCTTT.

This clonotype was seen only a few times. The chain uses TRBV5-1 and TRBJ2-7; 11 positions match TRBD2. The CDR3 contains 15 residues. The V and J ends lost 3 bases and 5 bases, in that order; junction bases with no gene match: 7. Per the germline V gene, CDR1 is SGHRS and CDR2 is YFSETQ. The chain's CDR3 is CASSSTSGSRDEQYF. The DNA for the CDR3 is TGCGCCAGCAGCTCCACTAGCGGGAGCCGCGACGAGCAGTACTTC. The full variable domain, its missing parts supplied by reference TRBV5-1 and TRBJ2-7, is KAGVTQTPRYLIKTRGQQVTLSCSPISGHRSVSWYQQTPGQGLQFLFEYFSETQRNKGNFPGRFSGRQFSNSRSEMNVSTLELGDSALYLCASSSTSGSRDEQYFGPGTRLTVT.

In this sample, this clonotype turned up many times. The V call is TRBV18, the J call TRBJ2-1; 13 nucleotides match TRBD2. CDR1 KGHSH and CDR2 LQKENI come from the germline V gene. V gave up 6 bases and J gave up 5 bases; unmatched junction bases: 4. CDR3 length: 15 amino acids. The CDR3 loop reads CASSQTSGGDNEQFF. In DNA form, the CDR3 reads TGTGCCAGCTCTCAAACTAGCGGGGGGGACAATGAGCAGTTCTTC.

This clonotype occurred many times. V and J are TRBV20-1 and TRBJ2-3; D gene unclear. Germline CDR1 is DFQATT and CDR2 is SNEGSKA (reference sequence). Trimming removed 1 base at V and 3 bases at J, with 5 bases between. This CDR3 region has 12 residues. The CDR3 nucleotides are TGCAGTGCTAGAGGATTGACAGATACGCAGTATTTT. Translation gives CSARGLTDTQYF.

This clonotype was detected many times. This rearrangement joins TRBV6-1 to TRBJ2-3; D gene unclear. The V end was cut by 5 bases, the J end by 4 bases, with 13 bases between. Germline loops: CDR1 MNHNS, CDR2 SASEGT. CDR3 size: 14 residues. In nucleotides, the CDR3 is TGTGCCAGCAGTTGGGTTGGGCCAGCAGATACGCAGTATTTT. Protein product: CASSWVGPADTQYF.

In its sample, this clonotype was seen many times. The V and J genes are TRBV28 and TRBJ1-5; D might be TRBD1 (5 bases). Trimming took off 2 bases at V and 0 bases at J, with 11 bases between the two ends. Germline V gives CDR1 MDHEN, CDR2 SYDVKM. The length of the CDR3 is 16 residues. The CDR3 loop reads CASSLGGLYSNQPQHF. CDR3 DNA: TGTGCCAGCAGTTTAGGGGGACTTTATAGCAATCAGCCCCAGCATTTT.

In this sample, this clonotype turned up many times. The chain recombines TRBV28 with TRBJ2-7; tentatively, D is TRBD1 (5 bases). V lost 3 bases to trimming and J lost 3 bases, with 9 bases between them. This CDR3 contains 13 residues. Germline CDR1 is MDHEN and CDR2 is SYDVKM. The CDR3: CASSFAGNYEQYF. CDR3 bases: TGTGCCAGCAGTTTCGCAGGGAACTACGAGCAGTACTTC. Complete variable domain (other parts from reference TRBV28 and TRBJ2-7): DVKVTQSSRYLVKRTGEKVFLECVQDMDHENMFWYRQDPGLGLRLIYFSYDVKMKEKGDIPEGYSVSREKKERFSLILESASTNQTSMYLCASSFAGNYEQYFGPGTRLTVT.

This clonotype was detected ten times or more. This chain joins TRBV20-1 and TRBJ1-6, with D hard to call. This CDR3 comprises 11 residues. Germline CDR1 reads DFQATT; CDR2 reads SNEGSKA (reference sequence). The CDR3: CIGRTASPLHF. DNA of the CDR3: TGCATTGGCAGGACGGCTTCACCCCTCCACTTT.

This chain joins TRBV6-5 and TRBJ2-3; a possible D gene is TRBD2 (5 bases). The CDR3 length is 14 residues. The V and J ends lost 2 bases and 0 bases respectively, with 6 bases between them. Germline V gene lookup returns CDR1 MNHEY and CDR2 SVGAGI. The DNA for the CDR3 is TGTGCCAGCAGTTACCCGGGGAGCACAGATACGCAGTATTTT. Its translation is CASSYPGSTDTQYF.

This clonotype was recorded at least ten times. The CDR3 DNA is TGTGCCAGCAAGCAGTATACTGAAGCTTTCTTT. It is translated as CASKQYTEAFF. The rearrangement links TRBV6-2 or TRBV6-3 to TRBJ1-1; no reliable D call. CDR1 MNHEY and CDR2 SVGEGT come from the germline V gene. There are 11 residues in the CDR3. The V end was cut by 7 bases, the J end by 5 bases, with 8 bases between.

This clonotype has at least ten counts. The V and J genes are TRBV7-2 and TRBJ1-5; TRBD1 agrees at 8 bases. Per the germline V gene, CDR1 is SGHTA and CDR2 is FQGNSA. Trimming removed 2 bases from V and 3 bases from J; junction bases left unmatched: 3. This CDR3 contains 15 residues. CDR3 protein: CASSLWTGHNQPQHF. CDR3 nucleotide sequence: TGTGCCAGCAGCTTATGGACAGGGCACAATCAGCCCCAGCATTTT.

This clonotype was found many times. The CDR3 sequence: CASSQHPAGGPYEQYF. The CDR3 DNA sequence: TGCGCCAGCAGCCAACACCCGGCAGGGGGACCCTACGAGCAGTACTTC. The rearrangement uses TRBV4-1 and TRBJ2-7; 7 bases line up with TRBD1. The germline V gene encodes CDR1 MGHRA and CDR2 YSYEKL. With 2 bases clipped from V and 2 bases from J, the junction kept 9 bases outside the gene matches. The CDR3 is 16 residues long.

This clonotype came up many times. The chain carries TRBV24-1 and TRBJ2-3; 13 nucleotides align to TRBD2. Germline-derived CDR1 and CDR2 are KGHDR and SFDVKD. The CDR3 runs to 18 residues. The J segment lost 2 bases and the V segment lost 1 base, leaving 5 bases of the junction unmatched. CDR3 nucleotides: TGTGCCACCAGTGATTTCTGGACTAGCGGGAGTGACACAGATACGCAGTATTTT. Residues: CATSDFWTSGSDTDTQYF.

This clonotype was observed at least ten times. The rearrangement uses TRBV12-3 or TRBV12-4 and TRBJ2-5; D call uncertain. Trimming pared 3 bases from V and 3 bases from J, leaving 11 bases between. This CDR3 is built from 14 residues. In DNA form, the CDR3 reads TGTGCCAGCAGTTTCGGACCAGGAGAAGAGACCCAGTACTTC. Residues: CASSFGPGEETQYF.

This clonotype came up many times. This rearrangement joins TRBV5-1 to TRBJ2-5, with D hard to call. The CDR3 totals 16 residues. Looked up from germline, CDR1 is SGHRS and CDR2 is YFSETQ. The V and J ends lost 0 bases and 1 base respectively, with 13 bases between them. CDR3 sequence (DNA): TGCGCCAGCAGCTTGGAATTGTCAGGTATCCAAGAGACCCAGTACTTC. The encoded protein is CASSLELSGIQETQYF.

This clonotype occurred many times. The CDR3 sequence is CASSLAPLPPDTQYF. The CDR3 DNA is TGTGCCAGCAGCTTAGCTCCCCTACCCCCCGATACGCAGTATTTT. The rearrangement joins TRBV7-9 to TRBJ2-3; D is unresolved. The CDR3 loop spans 15 amino acids. V shed 0 bases and J shed 6 bases, with 13 bases lying between them. Germline values: CDR1 SEHNR, CDR2 FQNEAQ (reference sequence).

The chain combines TRBV10-3 with TRBJ2-2; TRBD2 matches at 7 bases. The germline gives CDR1 ENHRY, CDR2 SYGVKD. Trimming took 8 bases from V and 5 from J; bases not matched to a gene: 14. The CDR3 runs 16 residues. The CDR3 nucleotides are TGTGCCATCTTACGTGAGCAGCGGGGACCTACCGGGGAGCTGTTTTTT. Its protein is CAILREQRGPTGELFF.

This clonotype was observed at least ten times. J is TRBJ1-5 and V is TRBV5-4; D is undetermined. Germline CDR1 SGHNT, CDR2 YYREEE (reference sequence). The CDR3 length is 12 residues. The V gene lost 0 bases and the J gene lost 10 bases, with 8 bases spanning the gap. CDR3 DNA: TGTGCCAGCAGCTTGGGAGACGGCCCCCAGCATTTT. It encodes CASSLGDGPQHF.

The chain couples TRBV5-1 to TRBJ1-2, with D uncertain. The V and J ends lost 6 bases and 3 bases respectively, with 12 bases between them. Germline loops: CDR1 SGHRS, CDR2 YFSETQ. The CDR3 is made up of 13 amino acids. The CDR3 loop reads CASKGDGYYGYTF. The CDR3 DNA sequence: TGCGCCAGCAAGGGTGACGGATACTATGGCTACACCTTC.